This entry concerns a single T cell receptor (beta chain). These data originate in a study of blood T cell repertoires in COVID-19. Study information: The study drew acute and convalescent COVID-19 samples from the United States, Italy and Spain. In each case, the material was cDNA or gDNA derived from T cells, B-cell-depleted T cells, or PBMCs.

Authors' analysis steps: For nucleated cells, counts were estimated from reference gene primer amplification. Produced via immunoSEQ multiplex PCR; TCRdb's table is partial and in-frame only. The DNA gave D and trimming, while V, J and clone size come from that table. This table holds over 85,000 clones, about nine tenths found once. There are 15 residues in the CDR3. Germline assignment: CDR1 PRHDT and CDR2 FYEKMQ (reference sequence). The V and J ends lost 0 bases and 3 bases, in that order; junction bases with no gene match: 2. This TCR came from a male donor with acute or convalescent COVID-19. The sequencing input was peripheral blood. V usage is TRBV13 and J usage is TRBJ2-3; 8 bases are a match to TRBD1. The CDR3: CASSLGRGPTDTQYF. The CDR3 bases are TGTGCCAGCAGCTTAGGCAGGGGGCCTACAGATACGCAGTATTTT.